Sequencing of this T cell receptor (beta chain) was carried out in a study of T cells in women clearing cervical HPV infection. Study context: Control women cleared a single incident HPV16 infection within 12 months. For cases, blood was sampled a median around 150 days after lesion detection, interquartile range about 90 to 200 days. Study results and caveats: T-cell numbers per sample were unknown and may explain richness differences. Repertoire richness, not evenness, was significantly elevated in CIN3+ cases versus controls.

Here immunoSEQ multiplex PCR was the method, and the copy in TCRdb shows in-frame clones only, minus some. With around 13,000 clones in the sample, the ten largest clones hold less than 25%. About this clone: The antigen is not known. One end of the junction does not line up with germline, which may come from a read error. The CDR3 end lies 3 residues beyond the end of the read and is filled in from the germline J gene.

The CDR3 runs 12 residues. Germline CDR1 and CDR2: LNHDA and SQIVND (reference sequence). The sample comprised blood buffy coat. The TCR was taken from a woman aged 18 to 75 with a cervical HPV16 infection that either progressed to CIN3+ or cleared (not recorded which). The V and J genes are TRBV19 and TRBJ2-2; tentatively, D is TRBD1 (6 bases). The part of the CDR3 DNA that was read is TGTGCCAGTAACCAGGGGCTGGGGGCG. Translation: CASNQGLGA. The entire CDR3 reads CASNQGLGALFF.